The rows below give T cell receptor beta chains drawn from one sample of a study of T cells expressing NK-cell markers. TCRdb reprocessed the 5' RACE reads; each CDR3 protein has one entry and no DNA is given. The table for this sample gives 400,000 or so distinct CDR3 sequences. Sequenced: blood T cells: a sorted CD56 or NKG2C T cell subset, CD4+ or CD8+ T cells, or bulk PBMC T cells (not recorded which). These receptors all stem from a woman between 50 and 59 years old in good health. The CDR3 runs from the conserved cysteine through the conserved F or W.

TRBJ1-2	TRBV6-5	CASSLGGSNGYTF
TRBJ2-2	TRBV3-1	CASSQVSGGPVGELFF
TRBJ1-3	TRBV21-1	CASSNERTGNTIYF
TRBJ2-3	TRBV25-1	CASSGRGSADTQYF
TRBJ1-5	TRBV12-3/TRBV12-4	CASSFGRAGQPQHF
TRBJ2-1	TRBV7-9	CASSLVRGRATLISDNEQFF
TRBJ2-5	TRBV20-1	CSLSDRAAETQYF
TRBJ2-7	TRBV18	CASSPPWDSKGRYEQYF
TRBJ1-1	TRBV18	CASQKAAGNTEAFF
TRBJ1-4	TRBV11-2	CASSLDGRGAEKLFF
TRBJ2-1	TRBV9	CASSLDQGAYNEQFF
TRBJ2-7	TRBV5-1	CASSLGTGGRYEQYF
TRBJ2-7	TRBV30	CAWSLVGLEQYF
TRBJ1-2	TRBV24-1	CATSDPTLNTAGGYTF
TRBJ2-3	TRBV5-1	CASSALAGNTDTQYF
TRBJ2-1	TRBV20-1	CSAPRLTSGSDNEQFF